The 4 T cell receptor beta chains reported below all come from one sample, sequenced in a study of tissue T cells after allogeneic stem cell transplantation. Generated by immunoSEQ multiplex PCR, the TCRdb table keeps only in-frame clones and is missing some. The sample lists 48,000 or so clones, 73% seen once, with under 0.9% in the top ten. Input material: sorted cells pooled from one or two spleens. These receptor sequences come from a pool of C57BL/6 mice in good health.

This clone was found a few times. Gene names denote mouse genes. The read comes to an end 1 residue before the CDR3 does, leaving the germline J gene to fill in the end. The rearrangement joins TRBV3 to TRBJ2-7; 8 nucleotides match TRBD1. This CDR3 is 12 amino acids long. With V trimmed by 5 bases and J by 5 bases, 2 bases remained unmatched. Per the germline V gene, CDR1 is SNHLY and CDR2 is FYNGKV (reference sequence). Incomplete CDR3 DNA: TGTGCCAGCAGCCCGACAGGGGATGAACAGTAC. It translates to CASSPTGDEQY. The entire CDR3 protein reads CASSPTGDEQYF. The full variable domain, in which reference TRBV3 and TRBJ2-7 provide the parts outside the CDR3, is GPKVLQIPSHQIIDMGQMVTLNCDPVSNHLYFYWYKQILGQQMEFLVNFYNGKVMEKSKLFKDQFSVERPDGSYFTLKIQPTALEDSAVYFCASSPTGDEQYFGPGTRLTVL.

A remark on this clone: The genes are named according to mouse. The CDR3 end lies 1 residue beyond the end of the read and is filled in from the germline J gene. The chain recombines TRBV14 with TRBJ2-4; D ambiguous. The V end lost 2 bases, the J end lost 5 bases, and 6 bases lay between the germline ends. The CDR3 loop spans 12 amino acids. Germline V lookup: CDR1 SGHDT, CDR2 FRDEAV. The CDR3 sequence: CASSLYRNTLYF. CDR3 DNA, as far as it was read: TGTGCCAGCAGTTTATACAGAAACACCTTGTAC.

In its sample, this clone was seen a few times. Each gene name is a mouse one. The read terminates 1 residue before the CDR3 end, so the remaining end is supplied by the germline J gene. The rearrangement uses TRBV14 and TRBJ2-7, with TRBD1 matching over 7 bases. This CDR3 contains 12 residues. Germline assignment: CDR1 SGHDT and CDR2 FRDEAV. V shed 4 bases and J 3 bases; nucleotides not matched to a gene: 1. Partial CDR3 DNA: TGTGCCAGCAGTCGACAGGGCTATGAACAGTAC. Amino acid sequence: CASSRQGYEQY. The complete CDR3 sequence is CASSRQGYEQYF.

This clone was counted once. Gene names follow the mouse nomenclature. The read stops 1 residue short of the end of the CDR3; the missing end is completed from the germline J gene. The chain carries TRBV5 and TRBJ2-5; possible D gene TRBD2, 5 bases. CDR1 and CDR2 from the germline V gene are LGHNA and YNLKQL (reference sequence). V was clipped by 0 bases and J by 0 bases, with 7 bases between them. The CDR3 runs to 15 residues. The sequenced CDR3 bases are TGTGCCAGCAGCCAAGACTGGGTGAACCAAGACACCCAGTAC. It translates to CASSQDWVNQDTQY. The whole CDR3 region reads CASSQDWVNQDTQYF.